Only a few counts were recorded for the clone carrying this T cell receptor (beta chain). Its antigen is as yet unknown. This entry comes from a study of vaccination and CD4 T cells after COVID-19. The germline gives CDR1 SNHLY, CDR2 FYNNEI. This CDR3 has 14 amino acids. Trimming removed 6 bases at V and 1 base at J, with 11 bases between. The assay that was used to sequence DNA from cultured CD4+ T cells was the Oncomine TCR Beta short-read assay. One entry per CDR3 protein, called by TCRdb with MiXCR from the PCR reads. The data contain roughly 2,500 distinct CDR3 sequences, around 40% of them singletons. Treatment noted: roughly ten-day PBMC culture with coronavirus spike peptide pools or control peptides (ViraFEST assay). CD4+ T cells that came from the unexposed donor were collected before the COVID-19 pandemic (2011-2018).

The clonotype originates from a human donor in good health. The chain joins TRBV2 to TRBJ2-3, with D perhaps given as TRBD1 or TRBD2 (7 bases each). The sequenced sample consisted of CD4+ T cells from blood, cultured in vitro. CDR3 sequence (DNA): TGTGCCAGCAGCCAGGGGGGGGGCACAGATACGCAGTATTTT. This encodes CASSQGGGTDTQYF.